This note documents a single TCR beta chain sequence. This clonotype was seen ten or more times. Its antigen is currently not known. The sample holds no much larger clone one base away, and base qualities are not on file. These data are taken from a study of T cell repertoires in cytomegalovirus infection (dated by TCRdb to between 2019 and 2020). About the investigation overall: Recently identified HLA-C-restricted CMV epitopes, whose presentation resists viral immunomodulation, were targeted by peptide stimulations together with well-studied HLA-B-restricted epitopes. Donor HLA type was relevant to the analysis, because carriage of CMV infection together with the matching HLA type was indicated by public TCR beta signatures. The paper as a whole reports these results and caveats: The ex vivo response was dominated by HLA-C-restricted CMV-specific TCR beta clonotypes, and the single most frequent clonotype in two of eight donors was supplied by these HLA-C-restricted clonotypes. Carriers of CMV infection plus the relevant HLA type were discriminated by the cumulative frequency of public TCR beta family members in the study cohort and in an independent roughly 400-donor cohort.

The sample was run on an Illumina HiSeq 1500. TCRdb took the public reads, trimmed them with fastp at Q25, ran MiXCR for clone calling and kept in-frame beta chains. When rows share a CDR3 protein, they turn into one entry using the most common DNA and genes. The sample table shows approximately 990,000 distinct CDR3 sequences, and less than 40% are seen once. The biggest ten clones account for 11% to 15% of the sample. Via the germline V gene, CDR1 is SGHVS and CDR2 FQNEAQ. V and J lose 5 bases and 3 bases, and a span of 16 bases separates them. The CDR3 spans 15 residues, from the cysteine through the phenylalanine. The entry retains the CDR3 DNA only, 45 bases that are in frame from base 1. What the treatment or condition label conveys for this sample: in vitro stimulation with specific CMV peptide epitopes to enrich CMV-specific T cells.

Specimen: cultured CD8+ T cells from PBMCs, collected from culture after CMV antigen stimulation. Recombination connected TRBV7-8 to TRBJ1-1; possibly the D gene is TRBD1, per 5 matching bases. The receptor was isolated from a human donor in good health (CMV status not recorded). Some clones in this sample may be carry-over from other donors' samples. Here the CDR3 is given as CASSPTHEGDTEAFF. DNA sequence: TGTGCCAGCAGCCCAACACATGAAGGGGACACTGAAGCTTTCTTT.